The clone carrying this TCR beta chain has at least ten counts. Germline CDR1 reads DFQATT; CDR2 reads SNEGSKA (reference sequence). This CDR3 has 11 amino acids. This specimen comes from a study of early T cells in non-severe SARS-CoV-2 infection. Study overall: The sequenced material was bulk RNA from unsorted whole blood, and its chains were unpaired.

Each single cDNA molecule received a unique molecular identifier. TCRdb reprocessed the 5' RACE reads via MiXCR and lists one record per CDR3 protein. Among around 60,000 distinct CDR3 sequences, roughly 9.7% were seen once, and the ten largest hold about 9.4%. The chain is built from TRBV20-1 and TRBJ2-7, with TRBD2 identical over 9 bases. This receptor was obtained from an adult who was a healthcare worker with PCR-confirmed SARS-CoV-2 infection or an uninfected control (not recorded which). Sequencing input: whole blood. The CDR3 region is CSAGREGEQYF. For the CDR3, the DNA is TGCTCCGCTGGGCGGGAGGGCGAGCAGTACTTC.